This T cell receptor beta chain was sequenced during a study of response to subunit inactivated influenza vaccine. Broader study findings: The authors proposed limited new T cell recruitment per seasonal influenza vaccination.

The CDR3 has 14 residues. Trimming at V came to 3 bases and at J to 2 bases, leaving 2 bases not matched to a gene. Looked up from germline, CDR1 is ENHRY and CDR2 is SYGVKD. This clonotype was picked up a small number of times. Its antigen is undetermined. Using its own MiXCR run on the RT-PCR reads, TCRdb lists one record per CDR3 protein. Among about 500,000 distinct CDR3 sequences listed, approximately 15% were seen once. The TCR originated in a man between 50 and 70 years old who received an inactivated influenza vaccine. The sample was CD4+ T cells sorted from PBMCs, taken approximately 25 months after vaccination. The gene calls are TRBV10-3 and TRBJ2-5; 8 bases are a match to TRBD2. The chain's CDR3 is CAISEPSGQETQYF. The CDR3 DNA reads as TGTGCCATCAGTGAACCTAGCGGGCAAGAGACCCAGTACTTC.